A selection of T cell receptor beta chains follows, all from one sample in a study of shared clonotypes between healthy human individuals. The protocol was immunoSEQ multiplex PCR, while the TCRdb copy is restricted to in-frame clones and leaves out a portion. The sample carries around 620,000 clones, about 95% recorded once. Sequencing was carried out using naive CD8+ T cells sorted from blood. These TCRs come from a woman in her 30s in good health. Each CDR3 is given with its conserved first and last residue. D genes are given only for firm matches. Rows give clone size only sometimes, using once, few, many, or a class for an expanded clone.

J | size | V | D | DNA | CDR3
TRBJ2-1 | NA | TRBV5-1 | TRBD1 | TGCGCCAGCAGCTCGGACGACTTCAGGGGGAATGAGCAGTTCTTC | CASSSDDFRGNEQFF
TRBJ2-7 | NA | TRBV16 | TRBD1 | TGTGCCAGCAGCTCGGGGACAGGGGTCTACGAGCAGTACTTC | CASSSGTGVYEQYF
TRBJ2-3 | NA | TRBV7-7 | TRBD1 | TGTGCCAGCAGCTCAAGTCCTTACGACAGGGGGCAGAAAGATACGCAGTATTTT | CASSSSPYDRGQKDTQYF
TRBJ2-3 | NA | TRBV28 | NA | TGTGCCAGCGGCCGAGGGCGGGGCACAGATACGCAGTATTTT | CASGRGRGTDTQYF
TRBJ2-7 | NA | TRBV4-1 | NA | TGCGCCAGCAGCCAAAGGGTAGATCGGGGGGCGGAGGAGCAGTACTTC | CASSQRVDRGAEEQYF
TRBJ2-1 | NA | TRBV7-8 | TRBD2 | TGTGCCAGCACCGAGGGAGGGGTCAATGAGCAGTTCTTC | CASTEGGVNEQFF
TRBJ2-7 | NA | TRBV6-1 | NA | TGTGCCAGCAGCAAAAGGAGGGTTTCAGACGAGCAGTACTTC | CASSKRRVSDEQYF
TRBJ1-2 | once | TRBV6-5 | NA | TGTGCCAGTAGCCCGAATCCTTGGGGCTACACCTTC | CASSPNPWGYTF
TRBJ1-2 | NA | TRBV29-1 | NA | TGCAGCGTGCAGGGGTTGTATGGCTACACCTTC | CSVQGLYGYTF
TRBJ2-7 | NA | TRBV13 | TRBD1 | TGTGCCAGCAGCTCGGGACAGCAACCCTACGAGCAGTACTTC | CASSSGQQPYEQYF
TRBJ2-7 | NA | TRBV4-1 | TRBD2 | TGCGCCAGCAGCCAAGATCGTTTTGTGGCTAGCGGAACCTACGAGCAGTACTTC | CASSQDRFVASGTYEQYF
TRBJ2-7 | NA | TRBV15 | NA | TGTGCCACCAGCAGAGATTTCCAACCCTACGAGCAGTACTTC | CATSRDFQPYEQYF
TRBJ2-2 | NA | TRBV27 | TRBD2 | TGTGCCAGCAGTTTATTACTAGCGGGAGGGCCAGGGGAGCTGTTTTTT | CASSLLLAGGPGELFF
TRBJ1-2 | NA | TRBV13 | TRBD1 | TGTGCCAGCAGCAACCGACAGGGGTTAAGGGACTACACCTTC | CASSNRQGLRDYTF
TRBJ2-5 | NA | TRBV7-9 | TRBD2 | TGTGCCAGCAGCGCACCACTAGCGGGAAGTGGAGAGACCCAGTACTTC | CASSAPLAGSGETQYF
TRBJ1-5 | few | TRBV19 | TRBD1 | TGTGCCAGTAGTGCGACAGGGGGCTTCGGTCAGCCCCAGCATTTT | CASSATGGFGQPQHF
TRBJ2-1 | NA | TRBV9 | NA | TGTGCCAGCAGCGTCGGGGACCAACCTGGAGGGGAGCAGTTCTTC | CASSVGDQPGGEQFF
TRBJ2-2 | NA | TRBV7-9 | NA | TGTGCCAGCAGCTTAGCGACCGGGGAGCTGTTTTTT | CASSLATGELFF
TRBJ1-1 | NA | TRBV6-5 | NA | TGTGCCAGCAGTTACGTGGCGGTCAGGGATACTGAAGCTTTCTTT | CASSYVAVRDTEAFF
TRBJ2-3 | NA | TRBV19 | TRBD2 | TGTGCCAGTAGTGTAGCGGGAGTAGGGACAGATACGCAGTATTTT | CASSVAGVGTDTQYF
TRBJ1-2 | NA | TRBV27 | NA | TGTGCCAGCAGTCCCCTCCGGGGAGAGCCTAACTATGGCTACACCTTC | CASSPLRGEPNYGYTF
TRBJ2-7 | NA | TRBV11-2 | NA | TGTGCCAGCAGCTCCGGGGCGACCTACGAGCAGTACTTC | CASSSGATYEQYF
TRBJ2-7 | NA | TRBV5-5 | TRBD2 | TGTGCCAGCAGCTATGAGAGCGGGGGAAGTCGCTACGAGCAGTACTTC | CASSYESGGSRYEQYF
TRBJ2-1 | NA | TRBV13 | NA | TGTGCCAGCAGCCCAGGGAACGATGAGCAGTTCTTC | CASSPGNDEQFF
TRBJ2-7 | NA | TRBV11-2 | TRBD1 | TGTGCCAGCAGCTCCCCACAGGGGCTCTACGAGCAGTACTTC | CASSSPQGLYEQYF
TRBJ1-2 | NA | TRBV6-5 | NA | TGTGCCAGCAGTTACTTCGACGGGGGAGGGGATGGCTACACCTTC | CASSYFDGGGDGYTF
TRBJ1-1 | few | TRBV30 | NA | TGTGCCTGCGCGGGGGCAGGCGACACTGAAGCTTTCTTT | CACAGAGDTEAFF
TRBJ2-7 | NA | TRBV6-5 | TRBD1 | TGTGCCAGCCGGGGACAGGGGACGATCGAGCAGTACTTC | CASRGQGTIEQYF
TRBJ2-1 | NA | TRBV27 | TRBD2 | TGTGCCAGCAGTCCCGCCCCGGGACTAGGTGTGCATGAGCAGTTCTTC | CASSPAPGLGVHEQFF
TRBJ2-7 | NA | TRBV7-9 | NA | TGTGCCAGCGGCCTGGGGGGGCTCTACGAGCAGTACTTC | CASGLGGLYEQYF
TRBJ2-7 | NA | TRBV2 | NA | TGTGCCAGCAGTCCCGGGACGGGGGCCTACGAGCAGTACTTC | CASSPGTGAYEQYF
TRBJ1-1 | NA | TRBV6-5 | NA | TGTGCCAGCAGTTTGGGGCCATACATGAACACTGAAGCTTTCTTT | CASSLGPYMNTEAFF
TRBJ1-5 | NA | TRBV4-1 | NA | TGCGCCAGCAGCCAAGTTCCGGATCAGCCCCAGCATTTT | CASSQVPDQPQHF
TRBJ2-1 | NA | TRBV7-9 | NA | TGTGCCGGCCTACAGGGTAGCTCCTACAATGAGCAGTTCTTC | CAGLQGSSYNEQFF
TRBJ2-2 | NA | TRBV6-4 | TRBD2 | TGTGCCAGCAGTGACTCGGGTACTAGCGGGACGGCAGGGGAGCTGTTTTTT | CASSDSGTSGTAGELFF
TRBJ1-4 | NA | TRBV19 | NA | TGTGCCAGTAGTCCCACTACAATCGGGGCTTACGAAAAACTGTTTTTT | CASSPTTIGAYEKLFF
TRBJ1-3 | NA | TRBV11-2 | NA | TGTGCCAGCAGCTTAGTCGCGGGCACCATATATTTT | CASSLVAGTIYF
TRBJ2-7 | NA | TRBV6-1 | NA | TGTGCCAGCAGTGAAGTGGACCTTCCGTCCACCTACGAGCAGTACTTC | CASSEVDLPSTYEQYF
TRBJ2-2 | NA | TRBV7-9 | NA | TGTGCCAGCAGCTTAGTTTATGAGGAGCTGTTTTTT | CASSLVYEELFF
TRBJ1-5 | once | TRBV19 | NA | TGTGCCAGTAGTATAGTTTGGGACAGCAATCAGCCCCAGCATTTT | CASSIVWDSNQPQHF
TRBJ2-7 | NA | TRBV27 | NA | TGTGCCAGCAGTCCCACAGGTGGAGTAGCCTACGAGCAGTACTTC | CASSPTGGVAYEQYF
TRBJ2-7 | NA | TRBV11-2 | NA | TGTGCCAGCAGCTTCCAGCAGGGGTCCTACGAGCAGTACTTC | CASSFQQGSYEQYF
TRBJ1-2 | NA | TRBV6-1 | NA | TGTGCCAGCACCACCCCAGGGGACCGGGGACAAGGCTACACCTTC | CASTTPGDRGQGYTF
TRBJ1-1 | NA | TRBV7-9 | NA | TGTGCCAGCAGCTTACCCAGGCTGGCCGCTGAAGCTTTCTTT | CASSLPRLAAEAFF
TRBJ2-5 | NA | TRBV27 | NA | TGTGCCAGCAGTTTGTCACTAGGGGCGGAGACCCAGTACTTC | CASSLSLGAETQYF
TRBJ2-7 | NA | TRBV28 | TRBD1 | TGTGCCAGCAACAAGGACAGGGTTGACGAGCAGTACTTC | CASNKDRVDEQYF
TRBJ2-5 | NA | TRBV9 | NA | TGTGCCAGCAGCGTAGTAGATTTGGGCCAAGAGATCCAGTACTTC | CASSVVDLGQEIQYF
TRBJ2-7 | NA | TRBV10-1 | TRBD2 | TGCGCCAGCAGCGAACTAGCGGAGGCCCCCTACGAGCAGTACTTC | CASSELAEAPYEQYF
TRBJ2-3 | NA | TRBV19 | NA | TGTGCCAGTAAGGGAGGAAGGTCCCGGGCAGATACGCAGTATTTT | CASKGGRSRADTQYF
TRBJ2-7 | once | TRBV28 | NA | TGTGCCAGCAGTTTATTCCGGATAGGTGGGGCCGAGCAGTACTTC | CASSLFRIGGAEQYF
TRBJ1-1 | NA | TRBV27 | NA | TGTGCCAGCAGTCCTCGAGGGGGTGCTGAAGCTTTCTTT | CASSPRGGAEAFF
TRBJ1-2 | few | TRBV30 | NA | TGTGCCTGGACGCCAGGGAGCGAGGGCTACACCTTC | CAWTPGSEGYTF
TRBJ1-6 | NA | TRBV7-9 | NA | TGTGCCAGCAGCCTAGCGACTGTCGCAGGATCAAATTCCCTCCACTTT | CASSLATVAGSNSLHF
TRBJ2-7 | NA | TRBV5-6 | TRBD2 | TGTGCCAGCAGCGCCACTAGCGGGTTATACGAGCAGTACTTC | CASSATSGLYEQYF
TRBJ1-5 | NA | TRBV23-1 | TRBD1 | TGCGCCAGCAGTCAAGACCAGGACAGGGGGGGCCAGCCCCAGCATTTT | CASSQDQDRGGQPQHF
TRBJ2-3 | NA | TRBV7-2 | TRBD2 | TGTGCCAGCAGCTTACTACTAGCGGGAGACACAGATACGCAGTATTTT | CASSLLLAGDTDTQYF
TRBJ1-1 | NA | TRBV4-1 | NA | TGCGCCAGCAGCCAAGATGGGACGGAGAACACTGAAGCTTTCTTT | CASSQDGTENTEAFF
TRBJ2-1 | NA | TRBV28 | NA | TGTGCCAGCGAAGGGACTGCAGACGCTTACAATGAGCAGTTCTTC | CASEGTADAYNEQFF
TRBJ2-5 | NA | TRBV27 | TRBD2 | TGTGCCAGCAGTTTATTGGCTAGCGGCTACCAAGAGACCCAGTACTTC | CASSLLASGYQETQYF